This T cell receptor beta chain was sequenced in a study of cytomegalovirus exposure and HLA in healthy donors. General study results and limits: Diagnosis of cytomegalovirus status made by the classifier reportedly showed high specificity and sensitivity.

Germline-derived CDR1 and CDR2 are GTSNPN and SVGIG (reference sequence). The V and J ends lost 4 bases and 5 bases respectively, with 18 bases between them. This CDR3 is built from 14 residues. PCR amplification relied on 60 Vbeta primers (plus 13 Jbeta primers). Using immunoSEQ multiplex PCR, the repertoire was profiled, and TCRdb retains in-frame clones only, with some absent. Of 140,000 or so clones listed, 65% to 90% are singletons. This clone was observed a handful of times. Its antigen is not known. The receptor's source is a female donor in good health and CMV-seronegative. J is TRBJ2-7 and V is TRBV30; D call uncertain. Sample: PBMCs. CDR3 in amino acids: CAWNKLTLWDEQYF. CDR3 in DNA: TGTGCCTGGAATAAGTTGACACTCTGGGACGAGCAGTACTTC.